The clone carrying this T cell receptor beta chain was detected ten times or more. Its specificity is unknown. This entry belongs to a study of T cells in Graves' hyperthyroidism and ophthalmopathy. RNA transcripts yielded amplified TCR beta CDR3 regions. HTBI primers drove first-round RT-PCR of the TCR CDR3. Using its own MiXCR run on the multiplex PCR reads, TCRdb lists one record per CDR3 protein. Of roughly 560,000 distinct CDR3 sequences listed, about 15% were seen once; the top ten hold about 4%. The V end was cut by 4 bases, the J end by 5 bases, with 14 bases between. The CDR3 has 14 amino acids. CDR1 is MNHEY, CDR2 SVGAGI, per germline. Regarding the study as a whole: The model's output predicted ophthalmopathy at a median of about 6.5 months prior to onset.

The receptor was isolated from a woman aged 40 to 50 with Graves' ophthalmopathy. The sample taken for sequencing was blood. This chain connects TRBV6-5 to TRBJ2-5, with D maybe TRBD1 (5 bases). CDR3 region: CASSSRALSETQYF. CDR3 in DNA: TGTGCCAGCAGTTCCAGGGCCCTGTCCGAGACCCAGTACTTC.